This T cell receptor beta chain was captured by sequencing in a study of blood T cell repertoires in COVID-19. Study in general: T cells, B-cell-depleted T cells, or PBMCs provided the cDNA or gDNA that served as material.

TCRdb's table, derived via immunoSEQ multiplex PCR, lists solely in-frame clones and lacks some. This sample has about 160,000 clones; about four fifths occur once, and the top ten carry less than 4%. Germline CDR1 SGHDT, CDR2 YYEEEE. The CDR3 contains 14 residues. V shed 3 bases and J 12 bases; nucleotides not matched to a gene: 14. The sample was PBMCs or T cells enriched from blood (not recorded which). This receptor was identified in a woman aged 50 to 60 in a cohort exposed to, infected with or recovered from COVID-19 (not recorded which). The chain is built from TRBV5-6 and TRBJ2-7, with 8 bases that match TRBD1. The CDR3 nucleotides are TGTGCCAGCAGCTCCCGGGACAGGACCCGAATGGGGTACTTC. Translating gives CASSSRDRTRMGYF.